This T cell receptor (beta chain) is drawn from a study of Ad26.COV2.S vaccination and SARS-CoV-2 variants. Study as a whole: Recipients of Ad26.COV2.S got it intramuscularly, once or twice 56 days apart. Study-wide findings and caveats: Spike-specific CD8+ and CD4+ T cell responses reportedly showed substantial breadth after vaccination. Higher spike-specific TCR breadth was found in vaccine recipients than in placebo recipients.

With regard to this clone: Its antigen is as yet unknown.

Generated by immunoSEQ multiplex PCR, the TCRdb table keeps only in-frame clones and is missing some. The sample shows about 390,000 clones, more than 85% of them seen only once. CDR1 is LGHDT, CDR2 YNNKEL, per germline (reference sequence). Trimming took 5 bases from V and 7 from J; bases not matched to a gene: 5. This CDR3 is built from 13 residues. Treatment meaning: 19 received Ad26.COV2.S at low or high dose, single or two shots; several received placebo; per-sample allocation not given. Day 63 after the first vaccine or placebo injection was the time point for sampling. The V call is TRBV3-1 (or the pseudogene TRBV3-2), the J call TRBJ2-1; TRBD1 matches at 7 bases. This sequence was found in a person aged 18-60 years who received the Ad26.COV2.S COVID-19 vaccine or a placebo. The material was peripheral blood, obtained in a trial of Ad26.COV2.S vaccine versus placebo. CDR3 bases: TGTGCCAGCAGCAAACGGGACAGTAATGAGCAGTTCTTC. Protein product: CASSKRDSNEQFF.